This TCR beta chain appears in the sequencing data of a study of shared clonotypes between healthy human individuals. Data came from immunoSEQ multiplex PCR; TCRdb stores just in-frame clones and leaves some out. The sample contains about 1.1 million clones, 77% of which appear only once. V lost 0 bases, J lost 16 bases, and 13 bases lay in between. There are 12 residues in the CDR3. The germline V gene has CDR1 SGHTA and CDR2 FQGNSA. The sample was memory CD4+ T cells from PBMCs. Subset denoted: CD45RA-negative fraction. V is TRBV7-2 and J is TRBJ2-1; D may match TRBD1 or TRBD2 (5 bases each). The TCR comes from a man between 18 and 35 years old in good health. Some clones in this sample may be carry-over from other donors' samples. CDR3 coding DNA: TGTGCCAGCAGCTTAGCGCAGACCCGGGACTTCTTC. This sequence encodes CASSLAQTRDFF.